This T cell receptor (beta chain) is drawn from a study of OX40 agonist ivuxolimab in advanced cancers. V was clipped by 4 bases and J by 8 bases; unmatched bases: 5. Looked up from germline, CDR1 is WSHSY and CDR2 is SAAADI. This CDR3 contains 14 residues. This clone was observed a handful of times. Its antigen is unidentified. Study findings and constraints: Some nonresponders likewise displayed low normalized T-cell clonal expansion. What antigens the expanded peripheral T cells recognized was never established.

Some clones are missing from TCRdb's copy, which holds only in-frame ones; the method was immunoSEQ multiplex PCR. The sample consists of approximately 9,300 clones, approximately 63% of them appearing once. The V gene is TRBV10-2, the J gene TRBJ1-4; TRBD1 agrees at 9 bases. The starting material was CD4+ or CD8+ T cells sorted from blood, obtained in a trial of the OX40 agonist ivuxolimab. This sequence was found in an adult with an advanced solid tumor such as melanoma, head and neck, liver or kidney cancer. The DNA for the CDR3 is TGCGCCAGCAGTGGGACAGGGGAAACCGAAAAACTGTTTTTT. It encodes CASSGTGETEKLFF.